A single T cell receptor (beta chain) is shown here with its context. Its antigen remains unidentified. These data originate in a study of T cell responses to AZD1222 COVID-19 vaccine. General observations from the study: Unmutated regions of variants are reportedly targeted by nearly half of spike-specific TCRs. Clonal diversity may have been underestimated in mostly white British donors.

The protocol was immunoSEQ multiplex PCR, while the TCRdb copy is restricted to in-frame clones and leaves out a portion. Of 140,000 to 150,000 clones detected, over 80% appear once; the ten largest clones hold less than 3.5%. The germline V gene has CDR1 ENHRY and CDR2 SYGVKD. V lost 6 bases and J 5 bases, leaving 7 bases between the germline ends. The CDR3 spans 11 residues. The TCR sequence derives from an adult who received the AZD1222 COVID-19 vaccine. The material was peripheral blood, obtained 28 days after the second AZD1222 dose. This rearrangement joins TRBV10-3 to TRBJ2-5; D perhaps matches TRBD1 (5 bases). CDR3 bases: TGTGCCATCAGGGGGCGGGAGACCCAGTACTTC. Residues: CAIRGRETQYF.